This T cell receptor (beta chain) originates from a study of T cell changes during pregnancy in multiple sclerosis. CDR1 is MDHEN and CDR2 is SYDVKM in the germline V gene. Trimming took 3 bases from V and 0 from J; bases not matched to a gene: 7. This CDR3 contains 16 residues. Produced via immunoSEQ multiplex PCR; TCRdb's table is partial and in-frame only. The table has more than 35,000 clones, roughly 90% seen once. The receptor comes from a female donor with multiple sclerosis, enrolled in a pregnancy study. The sample in question was CD4+ T cells from peripheral blood mononuclear cells, obtained before pregnancy. The chain has TRBV28 and TRBJ2-7, with 8 bases identical to TRBD1. CDR3 DNA: TGTGCCAGCAGTTTTGAGTGGACAGGGCCCTCCTACGAGCAGTACTTC. Amino acids: CASSFEWTGPSYEQYF.